This T cell receptor beta chain was captured in a study of T cell changes during pregnancy in multiple sclerosis (dated by TCRdb to between 2019 and 2020). For context, the study as a whole: In women with multiple sclerosis, the researchers looked at how the T cell repertoire shifted as pregnancy progressed.

Regarding this clone: Its cognate antigen has yet to be identified. The input lacks base qualities; no much larger clone sits a single base away.

Library generation was performed with the immunoSEQ multiplex PCR assay. Drawn from immuneACCESS, this table holds only the in-frame rearrangements with V and J called that TCRdb kept. Clones are partly lost; checked studies trace under half to an unresolved V gene and leave the rest unexplained. This sample lists 35,000 to 40,000 clones; 88% were detected once. The top ten clones comprise around 1.2% of the sample. Relative to germline, V is 0 bases shorter and J is 11 bases shorter, with 11 bases between their ends. CDR1 and CDR2 (SGHAT, FQNNGV) derive from the germline V gene. The CDR3 runs 13 residues from the cysteine to the phenylalanine. Kept here is only the CDR3 DNA, which spans 39 bases and is read in frame from base 1.

Here the sequenced sample was CD4+ T cells from peripheral blood mononuclear cells, taken before pregnancy. The rearranged segments are TRBV11-2 and TRBJ1-5, with the D gene not confidently named. This clonotype was obtained from a female donor with multiple sclerosis, enrolled in a pregnancy study. The DNA reads TGTGCCAGCAGCTTAGATCGAACATCGTCCCAGCATTTT. The encoded protein is CASSLDRTSSQHF.